The source of this T cell receptor beta chain is a study of blood T cell repertoires in COVID-19. The overall study: Samples of COVID-19 (acute and convalescent) were obtained from the United States, Italy and Spain.

Sequencing used immunoSEQ multiplex PCR; TCRdb keeps in-frame clones, though not all of them. The sample gives roughly 140,000 clones, roughly 82% of which show up once; about 7.8% is in the top ten. V lost 0 bases and J 4 bases, leaving 12 bases between the germline ends. Germline V gives CDR1 LGHNA, CDR2 YSLEER. The CDR3 has 15 amino acids. Sequencing input: peripheral blood. This chain connects TRBV4-3 to TRBJ1-2, with D maybe TRBD1 (6 bases). This TCR derives from a woman aged 45-65 years in a cohort sampled during active or convalescent COVID-19. Here the CDR3 reads CASSQDIQGAYGYTF. CDR3 DNA sequence: TGCGCCAGCAGCCAAGATATACAGGGTGCCTATGGCTACACCTTC.